Each of the 31 T cell receptor beta chains below was sequenced from the same sample in a study of shared clonotypes between healthy human individuals. Sequencing used immunoSEQ multiplex PCR; TCRdb keeps in-frame clones, though not all of them. The table shows approximately 2,000,000 clones, with just over 90% occurring only once. CD45RO-negative CD8 cells positively selected for CCR7 made up the naive population, which excluded terminally differentiated effector memory CD45RA+ cells. The sample consisted of naive CD8+ T cells from PBMCs. These receptors all come from a man aged 18 to 30 in good health. Some clones in this sample may be carry-over from other donors' samples.

V usage is TRBV9 and J usage is TRBJ2-7; unclear D gene. V dropped 0 bases and J dropped 1 base, with 11 bases sitting between them. CDR1 is SGDLS, CDR2 YYNGEE, per germline. There are 15 residues in the CDR3. The DNA of the CDR3 is TGTGCCAGCAGCGTAGCGGGTGGGGTATCCTACGAGCAGTACTTC. The encoded protein is CASSVAGGVSYEQYF.

This clone appeared once. The sample contains more than one DNA sequence encoding this CDR3. The chain carries TRBV18 and TRBJ1-1, with TRBD1 as a possible D gene (5 bases). Germline CDR1 KGHSH, CDR2 LQKENI. The ends were cut back, 0 bases at V and 1 base at J, with 6 bases in the middle. CDR3 length: 14 residues. CDR3: CASSPPGGNTEAFF. The DNA of the CDR3 is TGTGCCAGCTCACCACCGGGGGGGAACACTGAAGCTTTCTTT.

V gene TRBV6-5 combines with J gene TRBJ2-1, with D unclear. The CDR3 has 13 amino acids. Germline CDR1 reads MNHEY; CDR2 reads SVGAGI. V was pared by 1 base and J by 8 bases, with 9 bases between. The CDR3 nucleotides are TGTGCCAGCAGTTACTGGGCCGAGGATGAGCAGTTCTTC. Translated, it gives CASSYWAEDEQFF.

This chain joins TRBV28 and TRBJ2-5; TRBD2 matches 10 bases. V lost 10 bases and J lost 2; bases outside the gene matches: 7. Germline V gives CDR1 MDHEN, CDR2 SYDVKM. The CDR3 is 14 amino acids. CDR3 protein: CAITPLAGQETQYF. As DNA, the CDR3 is TGTGCCATCACCCCACTAGCGGGACAAGAGACCCAGTACTTC.

The V call is TRBV7-2, the J call TRBJ2-7; 13 nucleotides align to TRBD2. J gave up 0 bases and V 1 base, and 3 bases lay outside the gene matches. CDR1 and CDR2 from the germline V gene are SGHTA and FQGNSA. The CDR3 loop spans 17 amino acids. CDR3 region: CASSLGTSGGSSYEQYF. The DNA of the CDR3 is TGTGCCAGCAGCTTAGGGACTAGCGGGGGAAGCTCCTACGAGCAGTACTTC.

The chain joins TRBV27 to TRBJ2-1; 8 bases fit TRBD1. V lost 3 bases, J lost 4 bases, and 8 bases stayed unmatched. In germline, CDR1 is MNHEY, CDR2 SMNVEV (reference sequence). CDR3 length: 16 residues. This CDR3 reads CASSLTVDRVYNEQFF. The CDR3 DNA is TGTGCCAGCAGTTTGACCGTGGACAGGGTATACAATGAGCAGTTCTTC.

This chain links TRBV6-1 with TRBJ1-4; D gene unclear. The CDR3 runs to 16 residues. The ends were cut back, 4 bases at V and 4 bases at J, with 16 bases in the middle. Germline assignment: CDR1 MNHNS and CDR2 SASEGT. CDR3 loop: CASSVLIGRINEKLFF. The CDR3 DNA is TGTGCCAGCAGTGTCCTTATTGGGAGGATTAATGAAAAACTGTTTTTT.

V gene TRBV27 combines with J gene TRBJ2-7, with a possible D match to TRBD2 (6 bases). The CDR3 runs to 17 residues. V was cut by 4 bases and J by 3 bases, with 22 bases left in between. Germline CDR1 is MNHEY and CDR2 is SMNVEV (reference sequence). The CDR3 nucleotides are TGTGCCAGCAGTTCCCTCCGGGGGTGGGGGTCGATCTACGAGCAGTACTTC. It yields the protein CASSSLRGWGSIYEQYF.

The chain couples TRBV27 to TRBJ1-1; D remains ambiguous. The ends were cut back, 3 bases at V and 0 bases at J, with 8 bases in the middle. Germline V gene sequence: CDR1 MNHEY, CDR2 SMNVEV (reference sequence). This CDR3 is built from 14 residues. The CDR3 loop reads CASSFTGMNTEAFF. As DNA, the CDR3 is TGTGCCAGCAGTTTCACGGGCATGAACACTGAAGCTTTCTTT.

This clone was detected a few times. V gene TRBV28 combines with J gene TRBJ1-5; TRBD1 matches at 9 bases. The V gene's germline CDR1 is MDHEN and CDR2 SYDVKM. The ends lost 6 bases at V and 15 bases at J; junction bases unmatched: 9. There are 12 residues in the CDR3. This CDR3 is CASRQGTGPAHF. The CDR3 bases are TGTGCCAGCAGACAAGGGACAGGGCCAGCGCATTTT.

The chain combines TRBV7-8 with TRBJ1-1, with a possible D match to TRBD1 (6 bases). V dropped 1 base and J dropped 2 bases, with 14 bases sitting between them. The CDR3 is 16 amino acids. The germline V gene has CDR1 SGHVS and CDR2 FQNEAQ. CDR3 protein: CASSLDPWTANTEAFF. The CDR3 DNA is TGTGCCAGCAGCTTAGACCCCTGGACAGCCAACACTGAAGCTTTCTTT.

The V and J genes are TRBV4-3 and TRBJ1-1, with D possibly matching TRBD1 (5 bases). This CDR3 is built from 15 residues. Germline CDR1 LGHNA, CDR2 YSLEER. Trimming removed 4 bases from V and 6 bases from J, with 18 bases in between. For the CDR3, the DNA is TGCGCCAGCAGCCTTAAATTGGGGGGATCCCCTGAAGCTTTCTTT. It codes for CASSLKLGGSPEAFF.

This sequence joins TRBV4-3 and TRBJ2-7; TRBD1 matches 7 bases. This CDR3 has 17 residues. CDR1 LGHNA and CDR2 YSLEER come from the germline V gene. V shed 0 bases and J 1 base; nucleotides not matched to a gene: 9. The CDR3 loop reads CASSQDPPWDRSYEQYF. The CDR3 DNA is TGCGCCAGCAGCCAAGACCCCCCGTGGGACAGATCCTACGAGCAGTACTTC.

This clone was detected once. This chain links TRBV29-1 with TRBJ2-3; D remains unclear. The CDR3 has 13 residues. CDR1 SQVTM and CDR2 ANQGSEA come from the germline V gene. Between the trimmed V and J ends, which lost 0 bases and 6 bases, there was a span of 10 bases. This CDR3 is CSVEDGVGDTQYF. CDR3 bases: TGCAGCGTTGAAGATGGTGTAGGGGATACGCAGTATTTT.

This clone has only one observation. The V and J genes are TRBV5-5 and TRBJ2-7; 10 bases fit TRBD1. Per the germline V gene, CDR1 is SGHKS and CDR2 is YYEKEE (reference sequence). The CDR3 sequence is 15 residues long. V gave up 7 bases and J gave up 3 bases; unmatched junction bases: 10. The CDR3 here is CASCKPGTGVYEQYF. The CDR3 DNA reads as TGTGCCAGCTGTAAGCCCGGGACAGGGGTCTACGAGCAGTACTTC.

This clone was detected a few times. V usage is TRBV28 and J usage is TRBJ1-5; 10 bases align to TRBD1. Germline values: CDR1 MDHEN, CDR2 SYDVKM. This CDR3 has 14 residues. The V and J ends lost 5 bases and 12 bases, in that order; junction bases with no gene match: 10. CDR3 region: CASSPTGTGELQHF. For the CDR3, the DNA is TGTGCCAGCAGTCCGACCGGGACAGGGGAACTCCAGCATTTT.

This chain uses TRBV6-1 with TRBJ1-2; D gene uncertain. V was trimmed by 0 bases and J by 6 bases, leaving 8 bases between them. The V gene's germline CDR1 is MNHNS and CDR2 SASEGT. The length of the CDR3 is 13 residues. Here the CDR3 reads CASSEAVHHGYTF. CDR3 DNA sequence: TGTGCCAGCAGTGAAGCGGTTCATCATGGCTACACCTTC.

This clone came up a few times. The chain carries TRBV9 and TRBJ1-1; D might be TRBD1 (5 bases). The CDR3 loop spans 16 amino acids. V lost 1 base and J 0 bases, leaving 13 bases between the germline ends. Looked up from germline, CDR1 is SGDLS and CDR2 is YYNGEE. The CDR3 is CASSVSTDSMNTEAFF. For the CDR3, the DNA is TGTGCCAGCAGCGTATCGACAGACTCTATGAACACTGAAGCTTTCTTT.

The chain carries TRBV11-2 and TRBJ2-5; D perhaps matches TRBD1 (6 bases). Germline CDR1 is SGHAT and CDR2 is FQNNGV. The CDR3 consists of 14 residues. Trimming removed 1 base at V and 4 bases at J, with 10 bases between. The chain's CDR3 is CASSLVYRAETQYF. The CDR3 DNA reads TGTGCCAGCAGCTTAGTCTACAGGGCAGAGACCCAGTACTTC.

This chain uses TRBV11-2 with TRBJ1-1, with D possibly matching TRBD1 (5 bases). Trimming removed 5 bases at V and 8 bases at J, with 15 bases between. The CDR3 length is 13 residues. Germline V CDR1 and CDR2: SGHAT, FQNNGV. The CDR3 is CASSQGDGREAFF. The CDR3, as DNA: TGTGCCAGCAGCCAAGGGGATGGGCGAGAAGCTTTCTTT.

The V and J genes are TRBV4-2 and TRBJ2-7; D is perhaps TRBD1 (6 bases). This CDR3 spans 16 amino acids. Germline V CDR1 and CDR2: LGHNA, YNFKEQ. V dropped 0 bases and J dropped 3 bases, with 15 bases sitting between them. The CDR3 bases are TGTGCCAGCAGCCAAGATCTTGGCGACAGGCTCTACGAGCAGTACTTC. It is translated as CASSQDLGDRLYEQYF.

This clone was seen a single time. Different DNA sequences within this sample yield the same CDR3. The chain recombines TRBV11-2 with TRBJ2-1; D is possibly TRBD1 (6 bases). Germline CDR1 reads SGHAT; CDR2 reads FQNNGV. The CDR3 runs 11 residues. V was cut by 5 bases and J by 11 bases, with 10 bases left in between. CDR3: CASSPGTKQFF. Written as DNA, the CDR3 is TGTGCCAGCAGCCCCGGGACAAAGCAGTTCTTC.

This clone was seen once. The rearrangement joins TRBV4-3 to TRBJ2-4; 9 nucleotides agree with TRBD2. J was trimmed by 6 bases and V by 0 bases; bases with no gene match: 9. This CDR3 region has 17 residues. Germline CDR1 LGHNA, CDR2 YSLEER. The CDR3 here is CASSQDRSGRFLNIQYF. The CDR3 coding sequence is TGCGCCAGCAGCCAAGATCGGAGCGGGAGGTTCCTAAACATTCAGTACTTC.

This chain connects TRBV7-9 to TRBJ2-7; D is ambiguous. CDR3 length equals 12 residues. V was cut by 5 bases and J by 6 bases, with 11 bases left in between. In germline, CDR1 is SEHNR, CDR2 FQNEAQ (reference sequence). DNA of the CDR3: TGTGCCAGCAGCCCCCGAACCGTCGAGCAGTACTTC. Translation gives CASSPRTVEQYF.

The count of this clone is one. The genes are TRBV27 and TRBJ1-4; TRBD1 might be the D (6 bases). Germline V gene data show CDR1 as MNHEY and CDR2 as SMNVEV (reference sequence). Trimming took 5 bases from V and 1 from J, leaving 11 bases between them. This CDR3 has 15 residues. The CDR3 spells CASSLPDRTNEKLFF. The CDR3 DNA sequence: TGTGCCAGCAGTCTCCCGGACAGAACTAATGAAAAACTGTTTTTT.

In the case of this clone: Distinct nucleotide sequences in the sample also encode this CDR3. This chain joins TRBV28 and TRBJ2-7, with 7 bases identical to TRBD1. V lost 3 bases to trimming and J lost 0 bases; unmatched junction nucleotides: 8. This CDR3 contains 16 residues. The V gene's germline CDR1 is MDHEN and CDR2 SYDVKM. CDR3 in DNA: TGTGCCAGCAGTTTGCCGAGGACAGGCTTCTCCTACGAGCAGTACTTC. This codes for CASSLPRTGFSYEQYF. Full variable domain (missing parts from reference TRBV28 and TRBJ2-7): DVKVTQSSRYLVKRTGEKVFLECVQDMDHENMFWYRQDPGLGLRLIYFSYDVKMKEKGDIPEGYSVSREKKERFSLILESASTNQTSMYLCASSLPRTGFSYEQYFGPGTRLTVT.

The V gene is TRBV7-3, the J gene TRBJ2-4, with D unclear. Trimming took 5 bases from V and 6 from J, leaving 11 bases between them. Germline values: CDR1 SGHTA, CDR2 FQGTGA. CDR3 size: 13 residues. The CDR3 sequence is CASSPTAGNIQYF. CDR3 in DNA: TGTGCCAGCAGCCCTACAGCAGGAAACATTCAGTACTTC.

This clone occurred once. The gene calls are TRBV7-9 and TRBJ2-1; the D gene could be TRBD1 or TRBD2 (5 bases each). Trimming cost V 1 base and J 11 bases, with 15 bases left between them. The CDR3 is 14 residues long. Germline-derived CDR1 and CDR2 are SEHNR and FQNEAQ (reference sequence). The CDR3 DNA reads TGTGCCAGCAGCTTAGTCCGGGACCGCCGGCAGCAGTTCTTC. This translates into CASSLVRDRRQQFF.

The chain has TRBV11-2 and TRBJ1-1, with D uncertain. The CDR3 has 14 amino acids. V lost 3 bases and J lost 5, with 13 bases in between. CDR1 is SGHAT, CDR2 FQNNGV, per germline. CDR3 sequence: CASSFRTGGTEAFF. DNA of the CDR3: TGTGCCAGCAGCTTCCGCACGGGTGGGACTGAAGCTTTCTTT.

This chain joins TRBV28 and TRBJ2-7; no clear D. This CDR3 comprises 13 residues. Germline V gives CDR1 MDHEN, CDR2 SYDVKM. Deletions cut 8 bases from V and 5 bases from J, with 16 bases between. The CDR3 protein is CASLPGAGDEQYF. The CDR3 coding sequence is TGTGCCAGCCTTCCTGGAGCCGGAGACGAGCAGTACTTC.

The chain joins TRBV5-4 to TRBJ2-7, with D possibly being TRBD2 (5 bases). Germline-derived CDR1 and CDR2 are SGHNT and YYREEE (reference sequence). This CDR3 contains 15 residues. Trimming took off 1 base at V and 1 base at J, with 12 bases between the two ends. CDR3 DNA: TGTGCCAGCAGCTTGAGGACCGGGGATTCCTACGAGCAGTACTTC. Encoded protein: CASSLRTGDSYEQYF.